The rows below give T cell receptor beta chains drawn from one sample of a study of T-cell memory formation after mild COVID-19. One entry per CDR3 protein results from TCRdb running MiXCR on the 5' RACE reads. The data show hundreds of thousands of distinct CDR3 sequences, around 27% seen once. Sequencing input: PBMCs or a T cell subset sorted from them (not recorded which). The origin of the receptors is an adult woman who had mild COVID-19 (a few samples of this study predate the infection). Cell type and time point are not known. CDR3s include the opening cysteine and the closing phenylalanine or tryptophan. The D gene is left open where the match is weak. Rows may omit the clone size; those that give it use once, few, many or a size class.

CDR3 length	V gene	D gene	J gene	clone size	CDR3 DNA	CDR3 protein
13	TRBV6-5	NA	TRBJ1-1	few	TGTGCCAGCACCGCGGGGCCCAACACTGAAGCTTTCTTT	CASTAGPNTEAFF
15	TRBV6-5	NA	TRBJ2-6	many	TGTGCCAGCAGTTTAGGATCTGGGGGGGCCAACGTCCTGACTTTC	CASSLGSGGANVLTF
14	TRBV9	TRBD2	TRBJ2-1	few	TGTGCCAGCAGCGTAGGAGCGGGGGTCGATGAGCAGTTCTTC	CASSVGAGVDEQFF
14	TRBV5-1	NA	TRBJ2-3	many	TGTGCCAGCAGCTTAGTACCAGGCACAGATACGCAGTATTTT	CASSLVPGTDTQYF
14	TRBV20-1	NA	TRBJ2-7	NA	TGCAGTGCTAGTGCCCGGGGGCGTGGGGGAGAGCAGTACTTC	CSASARGRGGEQYF
16	TRBV5-1	NA	TRBJ2-1	few	TGCGCCAGCAGCTTGGGGGCGGCTTCCCCCGGATATGAGCAGTTCTTC	CASSLGAASPGYEQFF
14	TRBV5-1	NA	TRBJ2-3	NA	TGCGCCAGCAGCTTGGCGGACAGTGGCGATACGCAGTATTTT	CASSLADSGDTQYF
13	TRBV11-2	NA	TRBJ1-5	once	TGTGCCAGCAGCCTAAACACTGATCAGCCCCAGCATTTT	CASSLNTDQPQHF
14	TRBV12-3/TRBV12-4	NA	TRBJ1-4	few	TGTGCCAGCAGCTTGTCGGGGACTAATGAAAAACTGTTTTTT	CASSLSGTNEKLFF
13	TRBV20-1	NA	TRBJ2-3	NA	TGCAGTGCCCCGCCGGGGTCCACAGATACGCAGTATTTT	CSAPPGSTDTQYF